These 28 T cell receptor beta chains were sequenced from one sample in a study of cytomegalovirus exposure and HLA in healthy donors. In the PCR, 60 Vbeta and 13 Jbeta primers were used. Sequencing used immunoSEQ multiplex PCR; TCRdb keeps in-frame clones, though not all of them. The table has some 99,000 clones, 55% to 80% seen once. The sequenced sample consisted of PBMCs. These receptors were collected from a female donor in good health and CMV-seronegative.

This clone was picked up a small number of times. The chain recombines TRBV5-6 with TRBJ1-2; a possible D gene is TRBD1 (5 bases). The V and J ends lost 0 bases and 10 bases respectively, with 7 bases between them. The CDR3 covers 11 residues. The germline CDR1 and CDR2 sequences are SGHDT and YYEEEE. This CDR3 reads CASSLGQHYTF. The CDR3 DNA reads TGTGCCAGCAGCTTGGGACAGCACTACACCTTC. Filled out from reference TRBV5-6 and TRBJ1-2, the complete variable domain reads DAGVTQSPTHLIKTRGQQVTLRCSPKSGHDTVSWYQQALGQGPQFIFQYYEEEERQRGNFPDRFSGHQFPNYSSELNVNALLLGDSALYLCASSLGQHYTFGSGTRLTVV.

This rearrangement joins TRBV5-1 to TRBJ1-2; 7 nucleotides agree with TRBD1. Germline trimming cut 3 bases from V and 6 bases from J; bases unmatched to any gene: 2. CDR1 is SGHRS and CDR2 is YFSETQ in the germline V gene. The CDR3 totals 12 residues. CDR3 in DNA: TGCGCCAGCAGCTACACAGGGGATGGCTACACCTTC. Translated, it gives CASSYTGDGYTF.

Points on this clone: The same CDR3 can be traced to other DNA sequences in this sample. The rearrangement uses TRBV5-6 and TRBJ2-7; D not certain. V was clipped by 2 bases and J by 3 bases, with 6 bases between them. This CDR3 has 12 amino acids. The germline V gene encodes CDR1 SGHDT and CDR2 YYEEEE. CDR3 in amino acids: CASSLSGYEQYF. The CDR3 DNA reads TGTGCCAGCAGCTTATCCGGCTACGAGCAGTACTTC. The full variable domain, completed using reference TRBV5-6 and TRBJ2-7, is DAGVTQSPTHLIKTRGQQVTLRCSPKSGHDTVSWYQQALGQGPQFIFQYYEEEERQRGNFPDRFSGHQFPNYSSELNVNALLLGDSALYLCASSLSGYEQYFGPGTRLTVT.

V is TRBV7-6 and J is TRBJ2-1; D gene uncertain. The CDR3 length is 15 residues. With 3 bases removed from V and 2 bases from J, the gap between germline ends came to 11 bases. CDR1 is SGHVS and CDR2 is FNYEAQ in the germline V gene. CDR3: CASSLAGATYNEQFF. CDR3 DNA sequence: TGTGCCAGCAGCTTGGCCGGAGCGACCTACAATGAGCAGTTCTTC.

The V and J genes are TRBV5-1 and TRBJ1-2, with D possibly matching TRBD1 (6 bases). V lost 4 bases, J lost 6 bases, and 19 bases lay in between. Per the germline V gene, CDR1 is SGHRS and CDR2 is YFSETQ. CDR3 length equals 15 residues. The CDR3 bases are TGCGCCAGCAGCCCAGGCCAGGGGAAATGGAATGGCTACACCTTC. Translated: CASSPGQGKWNGYTF.

The chain joins TRBV7-2 to TRBJ2-7, with a weak D call TRBD2 (6 bases). Trimming pared 0 bases from V and 3 bases from J, leaving 15 bases between. CDR3 size: 16 residues. Germline V gene sequence: CDR1 SGHTA, CDR2 FQGNSA. For the CDR3, the DNA is TGTGCCAGCAGCTTAGCGAGTAGCGGAGTGAGCTACGAGCAGTACTTC. Translation: CASSLASSGVSYEQYF.

The chain carries TRBV6-5 and TRBJ2-1; 13 bases map to TRBD2. Germline V gene data show CDR1 as MNHEY and CDR2 as SVGAGI. This CDR3 is 14 amino acids long. The J segment lost 12 bases and the V segment lost 9 bases, leaving 11 bases of the junction unmatched. CDR3 sequence reads: CASTTSGRSLRQFF. CDR3 DNA: TGTGCCAGTACGACTAGCGGGAGGAGTCTAAGGCAGTTCTTC.

The CDR3 nucleotides read TGTGCCAGCAGCGTAGGCGGGACAGGCCTTATGAACACTGAAGCTTTCTTT. Protein sequence: CASSVGGTGLMNTEAFF. The rearrangement uses TRBV9 and TRBJ1-1; 8 bases are shared with TRBD1. The CDR3 runs 17 residues. Germline CDR1 and CDR2: SGDLS and YYNGEE. V shed 0 bases and J 0 bases; nucleotides not matched to a gene: 7.

This chain joins TRBV25-1 and TRBJ1-3, with D uncertain. Germline assignment: CDR1 MGHDK and CDR2 SYGVNS. The CDR3 has 16 amino acids. The germline V and J ends were trimmed by 2 bases and 0 bases, with 11 bases remaining between them. The chain's CDR3 is CASSENRASSGNTIYF. CDR3 nucleotides: TGTGCCAGCAGTGAAAACCGCGCTAGCTCTGGAAACACCATATATTTT.

This clone appeared once. The chain is built from TRBV30 and TRBJ1-1; weak D call: TRBD1 (6 bases). The CDR3 totals 11 residues. Germline V gene lookup returns CDR1 GTSNPN and CDR2 SVGIG (reference sequence). Trimming removed 7 bases from V and 1 base from J, with 7 bases in between. The CDR3 reads CASQGNTEAFF. The CDR3 DNA is TGTGCCTCACAGGGGAACACTGAAGCTTTCTTT.

This chain connects TRBV5-1 to TRBJ2-1; D might be TRBD1 (8 bases). CDR1 and CDR2 (germline): SGHRS, YFSETQ. V lost 5 bases and J lost 6, with 18 bases in between. The CDR3 extends over 15 amino acids. The CDR3 coding sequence is TGCGCCAGCAGGCGGAGCGGGACAGGAGGCAATGAGCAGTTCTTC. Amino acid sequence: CASRRSGTGGNEQFF.

The rearrangement links TRBV5-4 to TRBJ2-1, with D possibly matching TRBD2 (6 bases). V was cut by 7 bases and J by 0 bases, with 11 bases left in between. The CDR3 spans 14 residues. The germline gives CDR1 SGHNT, CDR2 YYREEE (reference sequence). CDR3 sequence (DNA): TGTGCCAGCCACCGGCGGGGCTCCTACAATGAGCAGTTCTTC. As protein: CASHRRGSYNEQFF.

The CDR3 spells CASSPDSGTGNTIYF. The CDR3, as DNA: TGTGCCAGCTCACCGGACAGCGGCACTGGAAACACCATATATTTT. This chain joins TRBV18 and TRBJ1-3, with D tentatively TRBD1 (6 bases). V was trimmed by 3 bases and J by 2 bases, leaving 11 bases between them. The CDR3 consists of 15 residues. Per the germline V gene, CDR1 is KGHSH and CDR2 is LQKENI.

The rearrangement joins TRBV10-3 to TRBJ2-1, with TRBD2 identical over 15 bases. The CDR3 is made up of 16 amino acids. With V trimmed by 10 bases and J by 7 bases, 11 bases remained unmatched. Germline assignment: CDR1 ENHRY and CDR2 SYGVKD. The CDR3 sequence: CASRGLAGGRDNEQFF. The DNA for the CDR3 is TGTGCCAGCCGAGGACTAGCGGGAGGGCGGGATAATGAGCAGTTCTTC.

The rearrangement links TRBV27 to TRBJ2-3; no clear D. Germline CDR1 is MNHEY and CDR2 is SMNVEV (reference sequence). The ends were cut back, 3 bases at V and 0 bases at J, with 7 bases in the middle. The CDR3 covers 14 residues. The CDR3 reads CASSFLASTDTQYF. Here the CDR3 DNA reads TGTGCCAGCAGTTTTTTGGCTAGCACAGATACGCAGTATTTT.

The chain recombines TRBV9 with TRBJ1-6, with 7 bases that match TRBD1. The CDR3 has 15 residues. Germline CDR1 reads SGDLS; CDR2 reads YYNGEE. V was clipped by 4 bases and J by 7 bases; unmatched bases: 8. In DNA, the CDR3 is TGTGCCAGCAGCTTAGGGGACAGAACCAATTCACCCCTCCACTTT. Amino acid sequence: CASSLGDRTNSPLHF.

The V gene is TRBV30, the J gene TRBJ2-7; 7 bases align to TRBD2. The CDR3 has 13 amino acids. The germline V gene encodes CDR1 GTSNPN and CDR2 SVGIG (reference sequence). J lost 2 bases, V lost 5 bases, and 6 bases had no gene match. CDR3 sequence reads: CAWGRGPTYEQYF. DNA of the CDR3: TGTGCCTGGGGGAGGGGCCCTACCTACGAGCAGTACTTC. Based on the CDR3 plus reference TRBV30 and TRBJ2-7, the full variable domain is SQTIHQWPATLVQPVGSPLSLECTVEGTSNPNLYWYRQAAGRGLQLLFYSVGIGQISSEVPQNLSASRPQDRQFILSSKKLLLSDSGFYLCAWGRGPTYEQYFGPGTRLTVT.

This clone was picked up a small number of times. The gene calls are TRBV6-6 and TRBJ1-5; D is undetermined. V was clipped by 2 bases and J by 5 bases, with 16 bases between them. CDR3 size: 16 residues. Germline CDR1 and CDR2: MNHNY and SVGAGI (reference sequence). In nucleotides, the CDR3 is TGTGCCAGCAGTTACCGGAGGCAGACCGTCGATCAGCCCCAGCATTTT. Its protein is CASSYRRQTVDQPQHF.

V usage is TRBV9 and J usage is TRBJ1-1; D might be TRBD1 (6 bases). The CDR3 consists of 16 residues. The V end was cut by 4 bases, the J end by 8 bases, with 24 bases between. Per the germline V gene, CDR1 is SGDLS and CDR2 is YYNGEE. Here the CDR3 DNA reads TGTGCCAGCAGCATTACAGGGTCTGAACCCCTCGCCGAAGCTTTCTTT. It yields the protein CASSITGSEPLAEAFF.

This chain uses TRBV7-3 with TRBJ2-1; a weak D match, TRBD2 (5 bases). The germline V gene has CDR1 SGHTA and CDR2 FQGTGA. This CDR3 is 16 amino acids long. Deletions cut 6 bases from V and 0 bases from J, with 15 bases between. CDR3 protein: CASRFVIGSSYNEQFF. The CDR3 DNA sequence: TGTGCCAGCAGGTTCGTAATAGGGAGCTCCTACAATGAGCAGTTCTTC.

This chain joins TRBV6-7 and TRBJ2-7, with D hard to call. TRBV6-7 is reported as an ORF; its role is uncertain. This CDR3 has 12 amino acids. Trimming cost V 7 bases and J 2 bases, with 9 bases left between them. The CDR3: CASICNTYEQYF. CDR3 nucleotide sequence: TGTGCCAGCATTTGCAACACCTACGAGCAGTACTTC.

This clone was counted only a few times. The J gene is TRBJ2-2, the V gene TRBV21-1; TRBD2, the table's D call, lacks a check against the DNA. TRBV21-1 is a pseudogene. The CDR3 has 17 amino acids. CDR3 DNA: TGTGCCAGCACCTCCGGAGCGGGGGGGCCGGGCACCGGGGAGCTGTTTTTT. Translation: CASTSGAGGPGTGELFF.

Turning to this clone: A junction boundary mismatches the germline segment, possibly from a read error. This chain joins TRBV6-5 and TRBJ1-2, with TRBD1 matching 10 bases. Germline loops: CDR1 MNHEY, CDR2 SVGAGI. The CDR3 runs 14 residues. The CDR3 DNA is TGTGCCAGCAGTTATGGGACAGGGGCCTATGGCTACCCCTTC. It translates to CASSYGTGAYGYPF.

In its sample, this clone was seen once. The chain joins TRBV27 to TRBJ1-5; TRBD1 matches at 8 bases. V shed 4 bases, J shed 8 bases, and the junction held 4 bases outside the gene matches. Looked up from germline, CDR1 is MNHEY and CDR2 is SMNVEV (reference sequence). CDR3 length equals 13 residues. The CDR3 region is CASSWDRSKPQHF. CDR3 DNA: TGTGCCAGCAGTTGGGACAGGTCCAAGCCCCAGCATTTT.

The chain employs TRBV7-2 and TRBJ2-5; 7 bases line up with TRBD1. The CDR3 is 14 residues long. Germline V gene sequence: CDR1 SGHTA, CDR2 FQGNSA. V was pared by 5 bases and J by 2 bases, with 5 bases of the junction left unmatched. The CDR3 bases are TGTGCCAGCAGCCGGAACAGGGGACAAGAGACCCAGTACTTC. Amino acid sequence: CASSRNRGQETQYF.

This chain connects TRBV5-4 to TRBJ1-1; D ambiguous. The germline gives CDR1 SGHNT, CDR2 YYREEE (reference sequence). The ends were cut back, 4 bases at V and 4 bases at J, with 11 bases in the middle. There are 13 residues in the CDR3. The CDR3 sequence is CASSPRGSTEAFF. CDR3 nucleotide sequence: TGTGCCAGCAGCCCTCGGGGATCCACTGAAGCTTTCTTT.

The chain recombines TRBV27 with TRBJ1-1; 7 bases are shared with TRBD1. Germline values: CDR1 MNHEY, CDR2 SMNVEV (reference sequence). With V trimmed by 5 bases and J by 4 bases, 25 bases remained unmatched. This CDR3 contains 20 residues. The CDR3 coding sequence is TGTGCCAGCAGTCCTCAAGAGAAGGGGGCAGCGGCGGGCTTGACCACTGAAGCTTTCTTT. This translates into CASSPQEKGAAAGLTTEAFF.

This sequence joins TRBV6-1 and TRBJ2-3; 8 bases agree with TRBD1. Germline V gene lookup returns CDR1 MNHNS and CDR2 SASEGT. The V and J ends lost 3 bases and 14 bases, in that order; junction bases with no gene match: 10. CDR3 length: 13 amino acids. The CDR3 DNA reads TGTGCCAGCAGTGATGGCGGACAGGGTTTGCCGTATTTT. It encodes CASSDGGQGLPYF.